The source of this T cell receptor (beta chain) is a study of T-cell reconstitution after alpha-beta-depleted transplantation in children. This sample's TCRbeta library carried unique molecular identifier barcodes. TCRdb ran MiXCR on the PCR reads and lists one entry per CDR3 protein. The repertoire holds about 360,000 distinct CDR3 sequences, 10% to 15% seen once, with 4% to 5.5% in the top ten. The CDR3 extends over 17 amino acids. V lost 4 bases to trimming and J lost 0 bases; unmatched junction nucleotides: 5. Germline-derived CDR1 and CDR2 are MDHEN and SYDVKM. The starting material was PBMCs, obtained from the stem cell graft. The source is a human donor who donated a stem cell graft to a child with Fanconi anemia. The chain joins TRBV28 to TRBJ2-2; 10 nucleotides align to TRBD1. This chain's CDR3 is CASSYPGQGTNTGELFF. The DNA of the CDR3 is TGTGCCAGCAGTTACCCGGGACAGGGGACGAACACCGGGGAGCTGTTTTTT.